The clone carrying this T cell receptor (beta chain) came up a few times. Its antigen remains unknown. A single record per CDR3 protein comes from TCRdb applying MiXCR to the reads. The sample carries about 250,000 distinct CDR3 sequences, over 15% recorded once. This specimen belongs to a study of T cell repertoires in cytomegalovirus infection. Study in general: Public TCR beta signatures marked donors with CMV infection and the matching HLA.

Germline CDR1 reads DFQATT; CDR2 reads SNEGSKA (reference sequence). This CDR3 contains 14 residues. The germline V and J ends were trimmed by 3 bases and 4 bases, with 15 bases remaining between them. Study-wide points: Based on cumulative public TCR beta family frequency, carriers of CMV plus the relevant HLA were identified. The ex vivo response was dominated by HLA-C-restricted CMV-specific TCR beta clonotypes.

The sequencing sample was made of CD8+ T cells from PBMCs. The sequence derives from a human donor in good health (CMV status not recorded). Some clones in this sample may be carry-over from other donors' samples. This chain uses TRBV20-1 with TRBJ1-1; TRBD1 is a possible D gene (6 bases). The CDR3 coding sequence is TGCAGTGCTAGTTACTACAGGGAGGTCACTGAAGCTTTCTTT. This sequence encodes CSASYYREVTEAFF.